The entry below gives a single TCR beta chain sequence along with its context. This entry is derived from a study of cytomegalovirus exposure and HLA in healthy donors. PCR used 60 Vbeta primers and 13 Jbeta primers. The protocol was immunoSEQ multiplex PCR, while the TCRdb copy is restricted to in-frame clones and leaves out a portion. Of 150,000 or so clones in the sample, around 84% were seen once. The CDR3 covers 13 residues. V shed 5 bases and J shed 2 bases, with 10 bases lying between them. Germline CDR1 and CDR2: SEHNR and FQNEAQ (reference sequence). The rearrangement uses TRBV7-9 and TRBJ2-7, with D uncertain. Sequenced sample: PBMCs. The TCR was taken from a male donor in good health and CMV-seropositive. CDR3: CASSRGSTYEQYF. The DNA of the CDR3 is TGTGCCAGCAGCAGAGGATCCACCTACGAGCAGTACTTC.